This entry features one T cell receptor beta chain sequence. Primers for the PCR totalled 60 Vbeta and 13 Jbeta. Per the study methods: Unique TCR beta chains numbered roughly 84 million in a later analysis, with 10 million to 14 million shared. TCRdb keeps only in-frame clones here, not all; method: immunoSEQ multiplex PCR. From that table come the V and J calls and clone size; the DNA was used to work out D and trimming. The table lists around 67,000 clones, less than 80% of them singletons, with around 3% in the top ten. These data come from a study of cytomegalovirus exposure and HLA in healthy donors. The germline V and J ends were trimmed by 1 base and 2 bases, with 12 bases remaining between them. The CDR3 sequence is 15 residues long. Germline lookup yields CDR1 LGHNA and CDR2 YNFKEQ.

This chain joins TRBV4-2 and TRBJ2-7; perhaps TRBD2 as D (5 bases). The sequencing sample was made of PBMCs. The sequence came from a woman aged 45-59 years in good health and CMV-seronegative. Here the CDR3 reads CASSQGAADAYEQYF. Here the CDR3 DNA reads TGTGCCAGCAGCCAAGGAGCGGCTGACGCCTACGAGCAGTACTTC.